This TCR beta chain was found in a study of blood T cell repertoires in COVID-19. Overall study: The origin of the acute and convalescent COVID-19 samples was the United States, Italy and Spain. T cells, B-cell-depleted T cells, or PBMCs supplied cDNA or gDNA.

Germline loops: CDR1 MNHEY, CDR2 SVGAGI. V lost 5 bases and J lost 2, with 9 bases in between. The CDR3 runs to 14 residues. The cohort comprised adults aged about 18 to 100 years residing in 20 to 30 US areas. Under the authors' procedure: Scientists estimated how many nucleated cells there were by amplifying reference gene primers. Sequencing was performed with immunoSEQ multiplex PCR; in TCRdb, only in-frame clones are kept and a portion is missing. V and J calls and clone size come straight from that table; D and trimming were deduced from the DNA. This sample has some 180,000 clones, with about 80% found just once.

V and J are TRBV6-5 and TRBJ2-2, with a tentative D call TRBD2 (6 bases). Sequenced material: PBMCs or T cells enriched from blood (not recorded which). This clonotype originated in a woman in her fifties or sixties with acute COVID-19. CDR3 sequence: CASSRGINTGELFF. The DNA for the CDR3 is TGTGCCAGCAGTCGCGGGATTAACACCGGGGAGCTGTTTTTT.